This is a list of T cell receptor beta chains from one sample in a study of blood T cell repertoires in COVID-19. Sequencing was performed with immunoSEQ multiplex PCR; in TCRdb, only in-frame clones are kept and a portion is missing. The repertoire includes about 230,000 clones, 75% to 90% of them detected once, and 2% to 3% sits in the top ten. Input material: peripheral blood. The receptors were gathered from a woman in her 70s with active or convalescent COVID-19. The CDR3 runs from the conserved cysteine through the conserved F or W. The D gene is left open where the match is weak. Clone size, where shown, is once, few, many, or a class for clones that have expanded.

D gene	V gene	clone size	J gene	CDR3 protein	CDR3 DNA
NA	TRBV11-2	NA	TRBJ2-1	CASSPGVFRTRDEQFF	TGTGCCAGCAGCCCCGGGGTTTTCCGGACGAGGGATGAGCAGTTCTTC
NA	TRBV6-5	NA	TRBJ2-5	CASSQDSGGTQYF	TGTGCCAGCAGCCAGGACTCCGGAGGGACCCAGTACTTC
NA	TRBV18	NA	TRBJ1-4	CASSPPRGSDNEKLFF	TGTGCCAGCTCACCACCGAGGGGGTCGGATAATGAAAAACTGTTTTTT
NA	TRBV7-2	NA	TRBJ1-1	CASSPGGRVEAFF	TGTGCCAGCAGCCCGGGGGGCAGGGTTGAAGCTTTCTTT
TRBD2	TRBV7-7	NA	TRBJ2-1	CASSLDWREGNEQFF	TGTGCTAGCAGCTTAGATTGGCGGGAGGGCAATGAGCAGTTCTTC
NA	TRBV6-2/TRBV6-3	NA	TRBJ1-1	CASSFGGRRAFF	TGTGCCAGCAGTTTCGGGGGGCGTAGAGCTTTCTTT
TRBD1	TRBV7-2	few	TRBJ2-1	CASRLGGNYNEQFF	TGTGCCAGCAGGTTAGGGGGCAACTACAATGAGCAGTTCTTC
NA	TRBV13	NA	TRBJ2-7	CASSPTLNYEQYF	TGTGCCAGCAGTCCCACCCTAAACTACGAGCAGTACTTC
TRBD2	TRBV18	NA	TRBJ2-1	CASSPRLAVLWANEQFF	TGTGCCAGCTCACCTCGCCTAGCGGTCCTCTGGGCCAATGAGCAGTTCTTC
TRBD2	TRBV5-1	NA	TRBJ2-5	CASSRGTSGEGETQYF	TGCGCCAGCAGCCGAGGGACTAGCGGGGAGGGAGAGACCCAGTACTTC
TRBD1	TRBV28	NA	TRBJ1-5	CATRVGGQGIYQPQHF	TGTGCCACCAGGGTAGGGGGACAGGGAATATACCAGCCCCAGCATTTT
NA	TRBV11-3	NA	TRBJ2-3	CASSSGFVSDTQYF	TGTGCCAGCAGCTCCGGTTTCGTATCAGATACGCAGTATTTT
TRBD2	TRBV5-4	NA	TRBJ2-1	CASSGPGLAEYNEQFF	TGTGCCAGCAGCGGACCGGGACTAGCGGAATACAATGAGCAGTTCTTC
NA	TRBV5-1	NA	TRBJ1-2	CASSPGVGYGYTF	TGCGCCAGCAGCCCGGGAGTAGGCTATGGCTACACCTTC
NA	TRBV6-1	NA	TRBJ2-4	CASSEGRRIAKNIQYF	TGTGCCAGCAGTGAAGGCCGGAGAATAGCCAAAAACATTCAGTACTTC
NA	TRBV7-8	once	TRBJ1-6	CASSLLAAASNSPLHF	TGTGCCAGCAGCTTACTGGCCGCCGCATCAAATTCACCCCTCCACTTT
NA	TRBV6-6	NA	TRBJ1-1	CASSPTGLDTEAFF	TGTGCCAGCAGTCCAACAGGGCTGGACACTGAAGCTTTCTTT
NA	TRBV15	NA	TRBJ2-3	CATSSPAEGRYTQYF	TGTGCCACCAGCTCACCGGCGGAGGGAAGGTATACGCAGTATTTT
NA	TRBV3-1/TRBV3-2	NA	TRBJ1-5	CASSQDLGEDTAQHF	TGTGCCAGCAGCCAAGATTTGGGGGAGGACACAGCCCAGCATTTT
NA	TRBV15	NA	TRBJ2-5	CATSRDHPGIQETQYF	TGTGCCACCAGCAGAGATCACCCGGGGATACAAGAGACCCAGTACTTC
TRBD1	TRBV18	few	TRBJ2-1	CASSPPTGGWGNEQFF	TGTGCCAGCTCACCACCGACAGGGGGCTGGGGCAATGAGCAGTTCTTC
NA	TRBV10-3	few	TRBJ1-5	CAISDWGDQPQHF	TGTGCCATCAGTGATTGGGGGGATCAGCCCCAGCATTTT
NA	TRBV4-1	NA	TRBJ2-5	CASSQSPSPQETQYF	TGCGCCAGCAGCCAAAGCCCATCCCCCCAAGAGACCCAGTACTTC
NA	TRBV18	NA	TRBJ2-2	CASSPATESSTGELFF	TGTGCCAGCTCACCGGCGACGGAGTCAAGTACCGGGGAGCTGTTTTTT
NA	TRBV12-3/TRBV12-4	NA	TRBJ2-1	CASSFLQDNEQFF	TGTGCCAGCAGTTTCCTCCAGGACAATGAGCAGTTCTTC
TRBD2	TRBV5-4	NA	TRBJ2-1	CASSPGLAGNEQFF	TGTGCCAGCAGCCCTGGACTAGCGGGCAATGAGCAGTTCTTC
TRBD1	TRBV5-1	few	TRBJ2-7	CASSLDPRGEQYF	TGCGCCAGCAGCTTGGACCCCAGGGGGGAGCAGTACTTC
NA	TRBV11-2	NA	TRBJ2-1	CASSGGTVVGNEQFF	TGTGCCAGCAGCGGGGGGACAGTGGTGGGCAATGAGCAGTTCTTC
NA	TRBV12-2	NA	TRBJ1-1	CASRFPGTGNTEAFF	TGTGCAAGTCGCTTCCCCGGGACAGGGAACACTGAAGCTTTCTTT
TRBD2	TRBV5-6	NA	TRBJ2-1	CASSLLLGGSSYNEQFF	TGTGCCAGCAGCTTGCTCCTCGGGGGGAGCTCCTACAATGAGCAGTTCTTC
NA	TRBV24-1	NA	TRBJ2-1	CATSDRYNEQFF	TGTGCCACCAGTGACAGGTACAATGAGCAGTTCTTC
TRBD2	TRBV2	NA	TRBJ2-1	CASSEWASGGNNEQFF	TGTGCCAGCAGTGAATGGGCTAGCGGGGGAAACAATGAGCAGTTCTTC
NA	TRBV18	once	TRBJ1-1	CASSPWQNTEAFF	TGTGCCAGCTCACCATGGCAGAACACTGAAGCTTTCTTT
TRBD2	TRBV18	NA	TRBJ2-1	CASSPTSGRAYNEQFF	TGTGCCAGCTCACCGACTAGCGGGAGGGCCTACAATGAGCAGTTCTTC
NA	TRBV5-1	NA	TRBJ2-1	CASSLDFSSYNEQFF	TGCGCCAGCAGCCTTGACTTCTCCTCCTACAATGAGCAGTTCTTC
NA	TRBV10-1	many	TRBJ2-7	CASGKMAGAPTYEQYF	TGCGCCAGCGGGAAAATGGCAGGGGCCCCAACCTACGAGCAGTACTTC
TRBD1	TRBV3-1/TRBV3-2	few	TRBJ2-7	CASSYWDSSYEQYF	TGTGCCAGCAGCTACTGGGACAGCTCCTACGAGCAGTACTTC
TRBD1	TRBV18	NA	TRBJ2-1	CASSLGQGIYNEQFF	TGTGCCAGCTCACTCGGACAGGGGATTTACAATGAGCAGTTCTTC
TRBD1	TRBV9	NA	TRBJ2-7	CASSITGGAWEQYF	TGTGCCAGCTCTATTACAGGGGGCGCGTGGGAGCAGTACTTC
NA	TRBV5-1	NA	TRBJ2-7	CASSLASGQTSGEQYF	TGCGCCAGCAGCTTGGCCAGTGGACAGACCTCTGGCGAGCAGTACTTC
TRBD2	TRBV5-4	NA	TRBJ2-1	CASSSGGGSGYNEQFF	TGTGCCAGCAGCTCCGGGGGGGGGAGCGGGTACAATGAGCAGTTCTTC
NA	TRBV20-1	few	TRBJ2-7	CSASGVGGRTYEQYF	TGCAGTGCTAGTGGAGTCGGAGGACGAACCTACGAGCAGTACTTC
TRBD1	TRBV29-1	NA	TRBJ1-2	CSVEVLTGTEGYTF	TGCAGCGTTGAAGTCCTGACAGGGACGGAGGGCTACACCTTC
NA	TRBV9	NA	TRBJ1-3	CASSVTPAAGVSGNTIYF	TGTGCCAGCAGCGTAACCCCCGCGGCGGGCGTCTCTGGAAACACCATATATTTT
NA	TRBV5-1	NA	TRBJ1-5	CASSLGGGQPQHF	TGCGCCAGCAGCTTGGGCGGTGGCCAGCCCCAGCATTTT
TRBD1	TRBV3-1/TRBV3-2	NA	TRBJ2-7	CASSQDLGQTRYEQYF	TGTGCCAGCAGCCAAGACCTGGGACAGACGCGCTACGAGCAGTACTTC
TRBD2	TRBV2	NA	TRBJ2-1	CASSVAGGIYNEQFF	TGTGCCAGCAGCGTAGCGGGGGGAATCTACAATGAGCAGTTCTTC
TRBD2	TRBV19	NA	TRBJ2-1	CASSVRLAGGSYNEQFF	TGTGCCAGTAGTGTCAGACTAGCGGGAGGGTCCTACAATGAGCAGTTCTTC
NA	TRBV5-5	NA	TRBJ1-6	CASSFFQGAGNSPLHF	TGTGCCAGCAGCTTCTTTCAAGGGGCAGGTAATTCACCCCTCCACTTT
TRBD1	TRBV6-5	NA	TRBJ2-7	CAASKDRGHREQYF	TGTGCCGCCTCTAAGGACAGGGGGCATCGCGAGCAGTACTTC
TRBD1	TRBV13	once	TRBJ1-2	CASSTTGYGYTF	TGTGCCAGCAGCACGACAGGGTATGGCTACACCTTC
NA	TRBV18	NA	TRBJ1-2	CASSPPSQNYGYTF	TGTGCCAGCTCACCACCTTCGCAGAACTATGGCTACACCTTC
NA	TRBV5-4	NA	TRBJ2-7	CASTELTGTTGEQYF	TGTGCCAGCACCGAACTAACAGGGACTACAGGCGAGCAGTACTTC
TRBD2	TRBV6-6	NA	TRBJ2-2	CASSQGLAGVTGELFF	TGTGCCAGCAGTCAGGGACTAGCGGGAGTTACCGGGGAGCTGTTTTTT
NA	TRBV5-4	NA	TRBJ1-1	CASSLWGGDTEAFF	TGTGCCAGCAGCTTGTGGGGGGGGGACACTGAAGCTTTCTTT
TRBD1	TRBV5-4	NA	TRBJ2-1	CASSLGTGIVYNEQFF	TGTGCCAGCAGCTTGGGGACAGGGATCGTTTACAATGAGCAGTTCTTC